The rows below give T cell receptor beta chains drawn from one sample of a study of cytotoxic CD8 clonotypes in ibrutinib-treated CLL. This table comes from immunoSEQ multiplex PCR, and its TCRdb copy is limited to in-frame clones, with some not included. The sample includes 100,000 to 150,000 clones, approximately 83% seen only once; the top ten take about 1.9%. Sequencing used PBMCs, obtained after 24 months of ibrutinib treatment. The receptor source for this set is a human donor with chronic lymphocytic leukemia. Both conserved end residues are part of each CDR3. The D gene is left open where the match is weak. Some rows have no size entry. The others give once, few or many, or a class for an expanded clone.

clone_size,j_call,v_call,d_call,cdr3_aa,cdr3_nt
-,TRBJ1-2,TRBV6-1,-,CASSELHLGHGGYTF,TGTGCCAGCAGTGAACTCCATTTAGGACACGGCGGCTACACCTTC
-,TRBJ1-2,TRBV2,-,CASSEAGRLKADYGYTF,TGTGCCAGCAGTGAAGCCGGTAGGCTTAAAGCCGACTATGGCTACACCTTC
-,TRBJ2-3,TRBV7-9,-,CASSPALGPTDTQYF,TGTGCCAGCAGCCCAGCCCTGGGACCCACAGATACGCAGTATTTT
-,TRBJ1-2,TRBV10-3,TRBD1,CAISELTGSRGYTF,TGTGCCATCAGTGAATTGACAGGGTCCCGTGGCTACACCTTC
-,TRBJ2-7,TRBV7-8,TRBD2,CASSLVMRGGLNEQYF,TGTGCCAGCAGCTTAGTTATGCGGGGGGGGTTGAACGAGCAGTACTTC
-,TRBJ2-1,TRBV6-5,-,CASRGSYNEQFF,TGTGCCAGCCGCGGCTCCTACAATGAGCAGTTCTTC
-,TRBJ2-7,TRBV7-2,-,CASSPPVAEQYF,TGTGCCAGCAGCCCGCCCGTTGCAGAGCAGTACTTC
-,TRBJ2-5,TRBV5-1,-,CASSLQGLEETQYF,TGCGCCAGCAGCTTGCAGGGGCTTGAGGAGACCCAGTACTTC
-,TRBJ2-1,TRBV2,TRBD1,CASSGTVGTGYNEQFF,TGTGCCAGCAGTGGGACGGTGGGGACAGGTTACAATGAGCAGTTCTTC
-,TRBJ2-1,TRBV28,TRBD2,CASSLGVLAGGRAYNEQFF,TGTGCCAGCAGTTTGGGCGTGCTAGCGGGAGGGAGGGCCTACAATGAGCAGTTCTTC
-,TRBJ2-1,TRBV15,TRBD2,CATSRDRSGGSRFGEQFF,TGTGCCACCAGCAGAGATCGTAGCGGGGGGTCTAGATTTGGTGAGCAGTTCTTC
-,TRBJ2-7,TRBV6-6,-,CASRPIAENSYEQYF,TGTGCCAGCAGACCAATAGCGGAAAACTCCTACGAGCAGTACTTC
once,TRBJ2-5,TRBV28,TRBD2,CASSYSKTSGSVGAETQYF,TGTGCCAGCAGTTACTCTAAGACTAGCGGGAGTGTGGGTGCGGAGACCCAGTACTTC
-,TRBJ1-6,TRBV7-2,TRBD1,CASSHSDRGYNSPLHF,TGTGCCAGCAGCCATTCGGACAGGGGCTATAATTCACCCCTCCACTTT
-,TRBJ1-2,TRBV9,-,CASQGSGGYTF,TGTGCCAGCCAAGGGTCCGGGGGCTACACCTTC
-,TRBJ1-2,TRBV28,TRBD1,CASSLLSGGSGYTF,TGTGCCAGCAGTTTATTGTCAGGGGGATCTGGCTACACCTTC
-,TRBJ1-2,TRBV18,-,CASSPSGAQGYTF,TGTGCCAGCTCACCATCGGGGGCGCAGGGCTACACCTTC
-,TRBJ1-6,TRBV7-9,-,CASSLGGSPLHF,TGTGCCAGCAGCTTGGGGGGTTCACCCCTCCACTTT
few,TRBJ1-2,TRBV19,-,CASNEPYTF,TGTGCCAGTAACGAACCCTACACCTTC
-,TRBJ2-1,TRBV27,-,CASSTLGAGRRNEQFF,TGTGCCAGCAGTACACTCGGGGCAGGGAGACGGAATGAGCAGTTCTTC
-,TRBJ1-3,TRBV15,-,CATTSMGGNTIYF,TGTGCCACCACTAGTATGGGTGGAAACACCATATATTTT
-,TRBJ2-7,TRBV11-2,-,CASSAQFEQYF,TGTGCCAGCAGCGCACAATTCGAGCAGTACTTC
-,TRBJ2-5,TRBV11-3,TRBD2,CASSLGPGLAAGSETQYF,TGTGCCAGCAGCTTAGGTCCGGGACTAGCGGCGGGATCAGAGACCCAGTACTTC
-,TRBJ2-5,TRBV7-2,TRBD2,CASSLERGGRETQYF,TGTGCCAGCAGCTTAGAGCGGGGGGGCCGGGAGACCCAGTACTTC
-,TRBJ1-3,TRBV19,-,CASSIPGNTIYF,TGTGCCAGTAGTATTCCAGGAAACACCATATATTTT
-,TRBJ1-2,TRBV10-3,TRBD1,CAISLTGGNYGYTF,TGTGCCATCAGTCTTACAGGGGGTAACTATGGCTACACCTTC
-,TRBJ1-5,TRBV6-5,-,CASSSVANLQPQHF,TGTGCCAGCAGTTCAGTGGCCAATCTTCAGCCCCAGCATTTT
-,TRBJ2-1,TRBV11-2,-,CASSLGRNEQFF,TGTGCCAGCAGCTTAGGAAGAAATGAGCAGTTCTTC
-,TRBJ2-7,TRBV21-1,-,CASSRGQLSSYEQYF,TGTGCCAGCAGCAGGGGACAACTTAGCTCCTACGAGCAGTACTTC
few,TRBJ2-7,TRBV6-5,-,CASSYGYLKEQYF,TGTGCCAGCAGTTATGGCTATCTTAAAGAGCAGTACTTC
-,TRBJ1-5,TRBV19,-,CASSKGSGTGVGNQPQHF,TGTGCCAGTAGTAAAGGGTCGGGCACGGGCGTAGGCAATCAGCCCCAGCATTTT
-,TRBJ1-3,TRBV5-1,TRBD1,CASSPGTASSGNTIYF,TGCGCCAGCAGTCCTGGGACAGCCAGCTCTGGAAACACCATATATTTT
-,TRBJ2-2,TRBV6-5,TRBD1,CASRGTGRTGELFF,TGTGCCAGCAGGGGGACAGGGAGGACCGGGGAGCTGTTTTTT
-,TRBJ1-1,TRBV18,-,CASSPDRVRNTEAFF,TGTGCCAGCTCACCCGACCGAGTCAGAAACACTGAAGCTTTCTTT
-,TRBJ2-2,TRBV19,-,CASSIRRSVTGELFF,TGTGCCAGTAGTATACGGCGGTCCGTGACCGGGGAGCTGTTTTTT
-,TRBJ2-7,TRBV28,-,CASSLPSRTYEQYF,TGTGCCAGCAGTTTACCCTCACGGACCTACGAGCAGTACTTC
few,TRBJ1-5,TRBV30,-,CAWSPQGNQPQHF,TGTGCCTGGAGTCCACAGGGCAATCAGCCCCAGCATTTT
once,TRBJ2-7,TRBV30,-,CASTRAWEQYF,TGTGCCTCAACCCGGGCATGGGAGCAGTACTTC
once,TRBJ1-5,TRBV5-4,-,CASSLDRNQPQHF,TGTGCCAGCAGCTTGGATAGGAATCAGCCCCAGCATTTT
few,TRBJ1-4,TRBV30,TRBD1,CAWTRQGPTKLFF,TGTGCCTGGACCCGACAGGGGCCGACAAAACTGTTTTTT
many,TRBJ1-5,TRBV19,TRBD1,CASSEQGSAQHF,TGTGCCAGTAGTGAACAGGGGAGCGCCCAGCATTTT
-,TRBJ2-2,TRBV19,-,CASSISGSVTGELFF,TGTGCCAGTAGTATCTCGGGGAGTGTGACCGGGGAGCTGTTTTTT
-,TRBJ1-3,TRBV4-2,TRBD1,CASSPTGADGNTIYF,TGTGCCAGCAGCCCGACAGGGGCTGACGGAAACACCATATATTTT
-,TRBJ2-1,TRBV25-1,TRBD2,CASSDESGRVPYNEQFF,TGTGCCAGCAGTGATGAGAGCGGGAGGGTCCCCTACAATGAGCAGTTCTTC
-,TRBJ2-2,TRBV4-3,TRBD2,CASSQAGTSNTGELFF,TGCGCCAGCAGCCAAGCAGGGACTAGCAACACCGGGGAGCTGTTTTTT
once,TRBJ1-2,TRBV5-6,-,CASSRGYLYGYTF,TGTGCCAGCAGCCGTGGGTACCTCTATGGCTACACCTTC
-,TRBJ2-1,TRBV6-5,-,CASSYRDVNYNEQFF,TGTGCCAGCAGTTACAGGGACGTAAACTACAATGAGCAGTTCTTC
-,TRBJ2-1,TRBV7-3,TRBD2,CASSFGLAGGNEQFF,TGTGCCAGCAGCTTCGGACTAGCGGGGGGTAATGAGCAGTTCTTC
-,TRBJ1-5,TRBV28,-,CASSPPTGRPPQHF,TGTGCCAGCAGTCCCCCTACAGGACGTCCGCCCCAGCATTTT
once,TRBJ1-1,TRBV11-1,-,CASSLVGANMNTEAFF,TGTGCCAGCAGCTTAGTTGGGGCCAACATGAACACTGAAGCTTTCTTT
-,TRBJ2-5,TRBV30,-,CAWDQGQETQYF,TGTGCCTGGGATCAGGGACAAGAGACCCAGTACTTC
once,TRBJ1-5,TRBV28,TRBD1,CASSLEFGTASNQPQHF,TGTGCCAGCAGTTTAGAGTTCGGGACAGCGAGCAATCAGCCCCAGCATTTT